The sequence of this TCR beta chain was determined in a study of cytomegalovirus exposure and HLA in healthy donors (dated by TCRdb to about 2017). Study-wide context: In an earlier analysis of fewer than 750 of the donors, around 300 Gb of sequence data and 117 million unique TCR beta sequences from roughly 180 million T cells were reported. An early release that covered 640 HLA-typed donors contained approximately 300 gigabases of sequencing data and some 87 million unique TCR sequences. Of the 398 genotyped donors, 65% to 90% fell in the genetic ancestry cluster associated with self-reported Caucasian donors. The study aimed to test whether cataloging public T cell receptors could reveal signatures of past pathogen exposure. The study used immunosequencing to profile the T cell repertoires of several hundred subjects and linked those repertoires to cytomegalovirus serostatus. Along with the roughly 710-subject first cohort, a separate validation cohort of over a hundred different subjects was used. High-throughput TCR immunosequencing, statistical association of individual TCRs with disease status, and machine learning were combined to predict cytomegalovirus infection status. In a later analysis, previously published TCR beta repertoires from several hundred donors were re-analyzed and high-resolution HLA genotyping was added so that TCR occurrence patterns could be studied. The later analysis used no new phenotypic data to find candidate immune exposures, relying instead on TCR beta sequences and their occurrence across donors. In an earlier analysis of more than 550 of the donors, high-throughput TCR beta sequencing was used to judge whether each TCR beta V gene segment behaved as functional or pseudogenic. Donor age, sex, ethnicity and CMV serostatus were collected together with the repertoire data. Genome-wide SNP genotypes for about 60% of the roughly 700 donors were used in a later genetic analysis, which treated that subset as a discovery cohort. Every discovery cohort repertoire had been produced on one sequencing platform. HLA typing included class I and class II loci at four-digit resolution. Typing coverage differed by locus: A, B, C, DRB1 and DQB1 were typed in roughly 620-630 donors, DQA1 in 522, DPA1 in approximately 600, and DPB1 in just under 490. Several DR-DQ haplotypes were treated as single units for association and clustering because of strong linkage in the cohort. Across approximately 420 genotyped donors of the cohort, an average of approximately 240,000 unique TCR beta nucleotide sequences per donor were sequenced, and roughly a sixth of those sequences were non-productive. What the research found in general, with its limitations: A later analysis found that HLA-associated TCR beta chains were more clonally expanded and had lower generation probabilities than equally common non-associated chains. A further reported finding was that TCR beta sequences accurately predicted the HLA-A and HLA-B alleles for most subjects in the first cohort. In a later analysis, several top co-occurrence clusters were reported to appear linked to parvovirus B19, influenza, CMV and Epstein-Barr virus. The study gave a list of around 170 TCR beta chains associated with cytomegalovirus. A cluster of highly shared sequence variants was judged likely to represent a technical artifact of the sequencing pipeline. The cohort was sequenced for TCR beta chains only, and without alpha or paired-chain data the features that could be detected were limited. Most CMV-associated TCR beta chains appeared to be HLA-restricted in a later analysis, and the HLA associations seemed to be driven largely by CMV exposure. Across donors, most TCR sequences were observed very rarely, whereas some public TCRs were present in many individuals. In both the original and validation cohorts, the classifier was reported to diagnose cytomegalovirus status with high specificity and sensitivity. Because HLA typing was unavailable for some donors at each locus, only the typed subset was used in association tests. In a later analysis, the rate of TCR association differed among HLA loci, with DRB1 alleles having the most associated TCRs and HLA-C alleles having the fewest. Three of the identified cytomegalovirus-associated TCR beta chains were confirmed in vitro to be specific for cytomegalovirus antigens. In an earlier analysis of approximately 590 of the donors, most TCR beta V segments appeared in productive rearrangements about 90% or about 30% of the time, broadly matching IMGT annotations. The 87-base-pair reads could not distinguish some IMGT-functional V segments, including TRBV6-2 and TRBV6-3, so those segments were excluded. When HLA alleles, especially DR and DQ, strongly co-occurred, attributing TCR associations to individual alleles was difficult. The only immune exposure information available for the cohort was CMV serostatus. V-gene and J-gene trimming of TCR beta chains was associated with a missense DCLRE1C variant in a later genetic analysis, and the association was replicated in an independent cohort. At a false discovery rate of 0.05, a later analysis linked about 16,000 TCR beta sequences to specific HLA alleles. In a later genetic analysis, fewer N-insertions in productive TCRs were reported among donors in an Asian-associated ancestry cluster than the approximately 630-donor mean. According to the authors, the approach could potentially be generalized to other disease states and immunological phenotypes. Because counts were too low, 15 to 20 rarely observed V segments, including chromosome 9 orphons, were excluded from the earlier analysis of several hundred of the donors. Correlated functional status among segregating V segments might reflect linkage disequilibrium, but an unknown experimental factor could not be ruled out. Presence/absence analyses assumed roughly uniform sequencing depth across donors, an assumption that may not hold.

Details on this clone: The antigen it binds to is not known. Base qualities are not provided; no much larger clone lies one nucleotide away.

The CDR3 runs 15 amino acids, cysteine and phenylalanine included. Of all the DNA, just the CDR3 is kept, 45 bases in frame from base 1. CDR1 and CDR2 are drawn from the germline V gene: MDHEN, SYDVKM. Clipping removes 5 bases from V and 0 bases from J, with 4 as the unmatched junction base count. The cohort consisted of 600 or so healthy bone marrow donors. At the time of sampling, all cohort members were nominally healthy, though unrecorded immune exposures were likely present. The donor was CMV seronegative and belonged to the group of more than 300 seronegative cohort members. A peripheral blood sample was collected from each donor, and TCR beta sequencing was performed on peripheral blood mononuclear cells. Genomic DNA was extracted from the blood cell samples with the Qiagen DNeasy Blood Extraction Kit. Preparation of the library involved the immunoSEQ multiplex PCR assay. The multiplex PCR relied on a mix of 60 forward primers for TCR Vbeta segments and 13 reverse primers for TCR Jbeta segments. A multiplex PCR assay on genomic DNA amplified the CDR3 region of rearranged TCR beta genes. The amplified TCR beta libraries were sequenced on the Illumina HiSeq System as 87-base-pair reads. The paper's processing steps were these. A later analysis counted tens of millions of unique TCR beta chains across the 550 to 700 repertoires, and some 12 million of these chains were shared by at least two donors. To remove PCR and sequencing errors, raw reads were error-corrected and collapsed into unique sequences using a nearest-neighbor algorithm that merged closely related sequences. To assign V, D and J gene segments, CDR3 sequences were aligned to IMGT reference sequences. For a sequence to be retained, a match of at least six nucleotides to both a V gene segment and a J gene segment was required. Rearrangements were called productive when the CDR3 lacked stop codons and stayed in frame with V and J; all others were non-productive. Following IMGT convention, CDR3 was defined as the stretch from the second conserved V-encoded cysteine to the conserved J-encoded phenylalanine. In an earlier analysis of around 570 of the donors, sequences lacking an unambiguous match to a single V gene segment were excluded. An earlier analysis of 500 to 600 of the donors classified V segments as functional when productive rearrangements were above 56.7% and as segregating when the standard deviation between donors was above 5%. A statistical classification framework was built for diagnosing cytomegalovirus status from the catalog of TCR beta chain sequences. V and J gene assignment, in a later analysis, came from comparing TCR nucleotide sequences with IMGT/GENE-DB human TR gene sequences. The TCRdist pipeline was used in a later analysis to assign CDR3 sequences and most-parsimonious VDJ recombination scenarios. In a later analysis, each TCR beta chain was defined by its CDR3 amino acid sequence together with its V-gene family, and reads lacking a unique V-gene family were excluded. As a way to deal with suspected cross-contamination and a sequencing artifact, a later analysis dropped roughly 600 nucleotide sequences that were highly shared and had low generation probability. For each public chain, a later analysis derived a clonal expansion index from normalized ranks of inferred template counts within each repertoire. In a later analysis, generation probabilities were computed with a VDJ recombination model fitted to out-of-frame rearrangements, and the resulting probabilities were checked against IGoR. Hypergeometric tests were used in a later analysis to score TCR-TCR, TCR-HLA and TCR-CMV co-occurrence, with a repertoire-size bias correction applied to the TCR pairs. False discovery rates were estimated in a later analysis by permuting HLA or CMV assignments 20 times. In a later analysis, co-occurring TCRs were grouped using DBSCAN, with TCRdist sequence similarity added in when clustering inside HLA-allele-positive subsets. Co-occurrence clustering excluded repertoires with fewer than 30,000 or more than 120,000 public chains, plus five with anomalous nucleotide sharing. Drawn from immuneACCESS, this table holds only the in-frame rearrangements with V and J called that TCRdb kept. Clones are partly lost; checked studies trace under half to an unresolved V gene and leave the rest unexplained. The DNA gave D and trimming, while V, J and clone size come from that table. The sample table holds just over 200,000 clones, of which 80% to 85% were seen once. 2.5% to 3.5% of the sample comes from the top ten.

The clonotype comes from a woman aged 40 to 49 in good health and CMV-seronegative. The V and J segments used are TRBV28 and TRBJ1-5, and 7 bases in between align with TRBD1. The sequenced sample consisted of PBMCs. The CDR3 here reads CASSAWTGSNQPQHF. The DNA is as follows: TGTGCCAGCAGTGCCTGGACAGGTAGCAATCAGCCCCAGCATTTT.